This T cell receptor (beta chain) was observed in a study of early T cells in non-severe SARS-CoV-2 infection. The CDR3 loop spans 11 amino acids. CDR1 and CDR2 (germline): SQVTM, ANQGSEA. The V end lost 7 bases, the J end lost 5 bases, and 11 bases lay between the germline ends. TCRdb re-called the 5' RACE reads with MiXCR, one entry per CDR3 protein. The data show 25,000 to 30,000 distinct CDR3 sequences, around 4.4% seen once. This clonotype was counted many times. This chain uses TRBV29-1 with TRBJ1-1; no firm D call. Sequencing was done on a sample of whole blood. This receptor was taken from an adult who was a healthcare worker with PCR-confirmed SARS-CoV-2 infection or an uninfected control (not recorded which). CDR3 coding DNA: TGCAGCGCTACCTTGGTGACTGAAGCTTTCTTT. Protein product: CSATLVTEAFF.